This entry concerns a single TCR beta chain. The data stem from a study of technical replicates of blood from several donors. The CDR3 contains 14 residues. Germline assignment: CDR1 SGHVS and CDR2 FNYEAQ. The V segment lost 4 bases and the J segment 6 bases; nucleotides outside the gene matches: 6. TCRdb's copy holds only in-frame clones and misses some; the assay was immunoSEQ multiplex PCR. The data contain about 56,000 clones, just under 95% of them singletons. The sequenced material came from PBMCs. The rearrangement links TRBV7-6 to TRBJ2-3; 8 positions match TRBD1. This TCR was sampled from a human donor in good health. Some clones in this sample may be carry-over from other donors' samples. CDR3: CASSSGQGWDTQYF. The CDR3 DNA reads as TGTGCCAGCAGCTCCGGACAGGGCTGGGATACGCAGTATTTT.